The present entry profiles one TCR beta chain with its context. Its antigen is currently unknown. Sequencing used immunoSEQ multiplex PCR; TCRdb keeps in-frame clones, though not all of them. The data contain about 120,000 clones, approximately 92% of them singletons. This sample stems from a study of graft-versus-host responses after intestinal transplantation. Study background: Transplant recipients had multivisceral, liver-intestinal, or isolated intestinal grafts.

Sample: unstimulated CD4+ T cells sorted from spleen or lymph node cells, taken before intestinal transplant. The receptor was isolated from a human donor who received an intestinal transplant.

The CDR3: CASSLSFLRAEGETQYF. The CDR3, as DNA: TGCGCCAGCAGCTTGTCTTTTTTGAGGGCGGAGGGGGAGACCCAGTACTTC. This chain uses TRBV5-1 with TRBJ2-5, with D tentatively TRBD2 (6 bases). The CDR3 loop spans 17 amino acids. The germline V gene encodes CDR1 SGHRS and CDR2 YFSETQ. V lost 1 base, J lost 5 bases, and 21 bases lay in between.